This is a list of T cell receptor beta chains from one sample in a study of T-cell memory formation after mild COVID-19. TCRdb reanalysed the 5' RACE reads using MiXCR and keeps one entry per CDR3 protein. This sample has hundreds of thousands of distinct CDR3 sequences, with around 30% found just once. The specimen sequenced was PBMCs or a T cell subset sorted from them (not recorded which). These receptors all come from an adult woman who had mild COVID-19 (a few samples of this study predate the infection). Cell type and time point are not known. Each CDR3 is given with its conserved first and last residue. The D gene is left open where the match is weak. Expanded clones are given a class, and other clones once, few, many or no size at all.

V	length	D	size	J	CDR3	DNA
TRBV20-1	12	.	many	TRBJ2-1	CSARVKDNEQFF	TGCAGTGCTAGAGTTAAGGATAATGAGCAGTTCTTC
TRBV4-3	13	.	few	TRBJ2-7	CASSQDVAGEQYF	TGCGCCAGCAGCCAAGATGTGGCGGGCGAGCAGTACTTC
TRBV7-3	13	.	few	TRBJ2-7	CASSKTIMEDQYF	TGTGCCAGCAGCAAAACGATTATGGAGGATCAGTACTTC
TRBV4-2	15	.	.	TRBJ2-1	CASSQALVADHEQFF	TGTGCCAGCAGCCAAGCGTTGGTAGCTGACCATGAGCAGTTCTTC
TRBV7-8	15	.	.	TRBJ2-5	CASSLATGRQETQYF	TGTGCCAGCAGCTTAGCGACAGGGAGGCAAGAGACCCAGTACTTC
TRBV9	15	TRBD2	.	TRBJ2-7	CASSVGGLAAYEQYF	TGTGCCAGCAGCGTTGGGGGACTAGCGGCCTACGAGCAGTACTTC
TRBV29-1	11	.	.	TRBJ2-5	CSVGPGETQYF	TGCAGCGTTGGCCCTGGAGAGACCCAGTACTTC
TRBV7-6	14	.	.	TRBJ2-5	CASSDGQRRETQYF	TGTGCCAGCAGCGATGGCCAGAGACGAGAGACCCAGTACTTC
TRBV15	15	.	.	TRBJ2-7	CATSPRQGAYYEQYF	TGTGCCACCAGCCCCCGACAAGGGGCTTATTACGAGCAGTACTTC
TRBV3-1	15	TRBD1	many	TRBJ1-2	CASSQGTGSNYGYTF	TGTGCCAGCAGCCAAGGGACAGGCTCTAACTATGGCTACACCTTC
TRBV12-3/TRBV12-4	12	.	few	TRBJ1-3	CANQQDLNTIYF	TGTGCCAACCAGCAGGACTTGAACACCATATATTTT
TRBV25-1	16	TRBD1	.	TRBJ1-4	CASSDYRGLTNEKLFF	TGTGCCAGCAGTGATTACAGGGGGCTAACTAATGAAAAACTGTTTTTT
TRBV9	15	.	.	TRBJ2-3	CASSAQLGGTDTQYF	TGTGCCAGCAGCGCCCAACTTGGGGGCACAGATACGCAGTATTTT
TRBV4-3	15	TRBD1	.	TRBJ2-7	CASSRKQGSSYEQYF	TGCGCCAGCAGCCGGAAACAGGGGTCTTCCTACGAGCAGTACTTC
TRBV3-1	15	.	.	TRBJ2-2	CASSQDGRRTGELFF	TGTGCCAGCAGCCAAGATGGGAGACGCACCGGGGAGCTGTTTTTT
TRBV29-1	14	.	.	TRBJ1-2	CSVEETGIFYGYTF	TGCAGCGTTGAAGAAACAGGGATCTTCTATGGCTACACCTTC
TRBV7-2	14	.	.	TRBJ2-5	CASSLGSREETQYF	TGTGCCAGCAGCTTAGGTTCCAGGGAAGAGACCCAGTACTTC
TRBV7-2	16	.	few	TRBJ2-7	CASSLAAQGTSYEQYF	TGTGCCAGCAGCTTAGCGGCCCAGGGTACCTCGTACGAGCAGTACTTC
TRBV4-1	16	.	.	TRBJ2-1	CASSQVGAGFYNEQFF	TGCGCCAGCAGCCAAGTCGGCGCAGGGTTCTACAATGAGCAGTTCTTC
TRBV9	16	.	.	TRBJ2-1	CASSVARRGWYNEQFF	TGTGCCAGCAGCGTAGCGAGAAGGGGATGGTACAATGAGCAGTTCTTC
TRBV2	15	TRBD1	few	TRBJ1-4	CASSWGQRNGKELFF	TGTGCCAGCAGTTGGGGACAGCGGAACGGGAAAGAACTGTTTTTT
TRBV13	15	TRBD1	.	TRBJ2-1	CASSLFGTGRHEQFF	TGTGCCAGCAGCTTATTCGGGACAGGGCGTCATGAGCAGTTCTTC
TRBV7-9	11	.	.	TRBJ2-3	CAAENQDTQYF	TGTGCCGCCGAAAACCAAGATACGCAGTATTTT
TRBV19	13	.	.	TRBJ2-5	CASSRGDPGTQYF	TGTGCCAGTAGTAGGGGGGACCCGGGGACCCAGTACTTC
TRBV12-3/TRBV12-4	15	.	.	TRBJ2-1	CASTLRDFSYNEQFF	TGTGCCAGCACCCTAAGGGATTTCTCCTACAATGAGCAGTTCTTC
TRBV5-1	16	TRBD2	.	TRBJ2-2	CASSGGSGGTTGELFF	TGCGCCAGCAGCGGGGGTAGCGGGGGTACCACCGGGGAGCTGTTTTTT
TRBV6-5	15	TRBD2	.	TRBJ2-1	CASSYSRGAGGEQFF	TGTGCCAGCAGTTACTCGCGGGGGGCTGGGGGTGAGCAGTTCTTC
TRBV15	17	.	few	TRBJ2-1	CATSSSGMAGSYNEQFF	TGTGCCACCAGCAGCTCAGGGATGGCGGGCTCCTACAATGAGCAGTTCTTC